Listed here are 26 T cell receptor beta chains from one sample, sequenced in a study of blood T cell repertoires in COVID-19. Repertoires were generated with immunoSEQ multiplex PCR, while TCRdb's copy carries only in-frame clones and drops some. Of 160,000 or so clones listed, around 84% are singletons. The sequenced sample was PBMCs or T cells enriched from blood (not recorded which). All receptors derive from a woman between 50 and 59 years old who had recovered from COVID-19.

The gene calls are TRBV7-2 and TRBJ2-3; the match to TRBD1 covers 7 bases. The CDR3 spans 16 residues. Germline-derived CDR1 and CDR2 are SGHTA and FQGNSA. With V trimmed by 1 base and J by 3 bases, 7 bases remained unmatched. DNA for the CDR3: TGTGCCAGCAGCTTAGAGCCAGGGGGAGTTACAGATACGCAGTATTTT. It specifies CASSLEPGGVTDTQYF.

The genes are TRBV27 and TRBJ2-5; D may be TRBD2 (6 bases). Deletions cut 5 bases from V and 7 bases from J, with 23 bases between. The CDR3 extends over 16 amino acids. The germline V gene has CDR1 MNHEY and CDR2 SMNVEV (reference sequence). The CDR3 sequence: CASSPEGTVPPGTQYF. The DNA for the CDR3 is TGTGCCAGCAGTCCTGAGGGGACTGTACCTCCGGGGACCCAGTACTTC.

This clone is categorized as medium-sized. The CDR3 here is CASSQDWASGRNEQFF. DNA of the CDR3: TGTGCCAGCAGCCAAGATTGGGCTAGCGGGAGAAATGAGCAGTTCTTC. The chain joins TRBV3-1 (or the pseudogene TRBV3-2) to TRBJ2-1, with TRBD2 identical over 10 bases. This CDR3 spans 16 amino acids. The trim removed 0 bases at V and 7 bases at J, leaving 6 bases unmatched. Germline-derived CDR1 and CDR2 are LGHDT and YNNKEL (reference sequence).

The chain links TRBV10-3 to TRBJ1-1; 10 nucleotides align to TRBD1. Germline-derived CDR1 and CDR2 are ENHRY and SYGVKD. The V gene end was trimmed by 4 bases and the J gene end by 0 bases; junction bases not matched to a gene: 14. This CDR3 contains 19 residues. CDR3 residues: CAISVLGLGTGVVNTEAFF. In nucleotides, the CDR3 is TGTGCCATCAGTGTTCTGGGCCTGGGGACAGGGGTAGTGAACACTGAAGCTTTCTTT.

The V and J genes are TRBV4-3 and TRBJ2-5; D is perhaps TRBD2 (6 bases). This CDR3 has 15 amino acids. Per germline, CDR1 LGHNA and CDR2 YSLEER. Trimming left V 2 bases short and J 4 bases short, with 14 bases between. CDR3 bases: TGCGCCAGCAGCCAAACCGGGAGCGGGCTAGAGACCCAGTACTTC. This codes for CASSQTGSGLETQYF.

There are a few counts of this clone. The V call is TRBV11-3, the J call TRBJ1-4, with 8 bases identical to TRBD1. Germline assignment: CDR1 SGHNT and CDR2 YENEEA. Trimming cost V 2 bases and J 5 bases; bases outside gene matches: 4. The CDR3 runs 15 residues. CDR3 protein: CASSLSGGRNEKLFF. The DNA of the CDR3 is TGTGCCAGCAGCTTATCAGGGGGCAGGAATGAAAAACTGTTTTTT.

V gene TRBV6-6 combines with J gene TRBJ2-7, with 11 bases identical to TRBD1. The CDR3 totals 15 residues. CDR1 and CDR2 (germline): MNHNY, SVGAGI (reference sequence). V lost 6 bases to trimming and J lost 8 bases; unmatched junction nucleotides: 12. The CDR3 is CASSPPGQGAVKQYF. The CDR3 coding sequence is TGTGCCAGCAGCCCTCCCGGACAGGGGGCGGTCAAGCAGTACTTC.

The chain combines TRBV6-1 with TRBJ1-2; D perhaps matches TRBD1 (6 bases). There are 10 residues in the CDR3. Germline V lookup: CDR1 MNHNS, CDR2 SASEGT. The ends were cut back, 6 bases at V and 11 bases at J, with 10 bases in the middle. The CDR3 coding sequence is TGTGCCAGCAGCTTGGACAGATACACCTTC. It encodes CASSLDRYTF.

The V and J genes are TRBV11-2 and TRBJ2-2, with 9 positions matching TRBD1. The J segment lost 3 bases and the V segment lost 1 base, leaving 6 bases of the junction unmatched. In germline, CDR1 is SGHAT, CDR2 FQNNGV. The CDR3 spans 17 residues. CDR3 DNA sequence: TGTGCCAGCAGCTTAGTCCGGACAGGGGACCACACCGGGGAGCTGTTTTTT. Its protein is CASSLVRTGDHTGELFF.

The rearrangement uses TRBV7-2 and TRBJ1-4; D ambiguous. This CDR3 spans 12 amino acids. Between the trimmed V and J ends, which lost 5 bases and 2 bases, there was a span of 3 bases. Per germline, CDR1 SGHTA and CDR2 FQGNSA. CDR3 sequence (DNA): TGTGCCAGCAGCCAGACTAATGAAAAACTGTTTTTT. It codes for CASSQTNEKLFF. The whole variable domain, remainder taken from reference TRBV7-2 and TRBJ1-4, is GAGVSQSPSNKVTEKGKDVELRCDPISGHTALYWYRQSLGQGLEFLIYFQGNSAPDKSGLPSDRFSAERTGGSVSTLTIQRTQQEDSAVYLCASSQTNEKLFFGSGTQLSVL.

This chain joins TRBV29-1 and TRBJ2-7; a weak D match, TRBD2 (6 bases). Trimming took off 4 bases at V and 0 bases at J, with 13 bases between the two ends. Germline values: CDR1 SQVTM, CDR2 ANQGSEA. The CDR3 runs to 14 residues. Here the CDR3 reads CSVVGSGSSYEQYF. CDR3 bases: TGCAGCGTTGTTGGTAGCGGATCCTCCTACGAGCAGTACTTC.

This clone has only a few counts. J is TRBJ2-2 and V is TRBV5-5; 9 bases line up with TRBD2. Unmatched junction bases numbered 3, after V lost 0 bases and J lost 3 bases. The CDR3 covers 16 residues. Germline V gene lookup returns CDR1 SGHKS and CDR2 YYEKEE (reference sequence). Written as DNA, the CDR3 is TGTGCCAGCAGCTTGGTGGCTAGCGGGGACACCGGGGAGCTGTTTTTT. It yields the protein CASSLVASGDTGELFF.

The V call is TRBV14, the J call TRBJ2-5, with TRBD2 as a possible D gene (6 bases). Per germline, CDR1 SGHDN and CDR2 FVKESK. V lost 4 bases, J lost 1 base, and 10 bases lay in between. CDR3 length equals 14 residues. The CDR3 bases are TGTGCCAGCAGCCCCGTGGGGGGCCAAGAGACCCAGTACTTC. It specifies CASSPVGGQETQYF.

Concerning this clone: One junction end does not reproduce the germline sequence, and a read error may be involved. This chain connects TRBV7-7 to TRBJ2-2; tentative D call: TRBD2 (5 bases). CDR1 is SSHAT, CDR2 FNYEAQ, per germline (reference sequence). The CDR3 is made up of 13 amino acids. DNA for the CDR3: TGTGCTAGCAGCTTTCGGGGTACCGGGGAGCTGTTTTTT. As protein: CASSFRGTGELFF.

This chain joins TRBV12-3 or TRBV12-4 and TRBJ1-1, with D unresolved. The CDR3 has 12 amino acids. Trimming stripped 6 bases from V and 7 bases from J, with 12 bases between. The DNA of the CDR3 is TGTGCCAGCAGCCTACCAGGACTTGAAGCTTTCTTT. This encodes CASSLPGLEAFF.

CDR3 nucleotides: TGTGCCAGCAGCCCCTCCGGGGGGGGTCACGAGCAGTACTTC. This encodes CASSPSGGGHEQYF. This sequence joins TRBV7-2 and TRBJ2-7; 8 positions match TRBD2. V lost 5 bases and J lost 5; bases outside the gene matches: 8. In germline, CDR1 is SGHTA, CDR2 FQGNSA. The CDR3 is 14 residues long.

The chain is built from TRBV5-6 and TRBJ1-2, with D uncertain. V was clipped by 3 bases and J by 4 bases, with 16 bases between them. The germline V gene encodes CDR1 SGHDT and CDR2 YYEEEE. The CDR3 has 15 residues. This CDR3 reads CASSSPQPDFYGYTF. In DNA form, the CDR3 reads TGTGCCAGCAGCTCCCCCCAGCCTGACTTCTATGGCTACACCTTC.

The chain couples TRBV2 to TRBJ2-1, with D possibly being TRBD1 (6 bases). The CDR3 sequence is 15 residues long. Trimming cost V 6 bases and J 2 bases, with 14 bases left between them. Germline assignment: CDR1 SNHLY and CDR2 FYNNEI. The CDR3 spells CASSLGQTTYNEQFF. The CDR3 coding sequence is TGTGCCAGCAGCCTCGGACAGACCACCTACAATGAGCAGTTCTTC.

V gene TRBV7-9 combines with J gene TRBJ1-2; 8 bases are shared with TRBD1. This CDR3 is 13 amino acids long. CDR1 is SEHNR, CDR2 FQNEAQ, per germline (reference sequence). V lost 8 bases, J lost 6 bases, and 8 bases stayed unmatched. The CDR3 sequence: CASDKDRVNGYTF. DNA for the CDR3: TGTGCCAGCGACAAGGACAGGGTGAATGGCTACACCTTC.

The V gene is TRBV7-9, the J gene TRBJ2-7; tentatively, D is TRBD1 (5 bases). The CDR3 runs to 14 residues. The germline V gene has CDR1 SEHNR and CDR2 FQNEAQ (reference sequence). V lost 1 base to trimming and J lost 3 bases, with 10 bases between them. CDR3 sequence: CASSLGSGLYEQYF. In DNA, the CDR3 is TGTGCCAGCAGCTTAGGTTCAGGGCTCTACGAGCAGTACTTC. Full variable domain (missing parts from reference TRBV7-9 and TRBJ2-7): DTGVSQNPRHKITKRGQNVTFRCDPISEHNRLYWYRQTLGQGPEFLTYFQNEAQLEKSRLLSDRFSAERPKGSFSTLEIQRTEQGDSAMYLCASSLGSGLYEQYFGPGTRLTVT.

The V gene is TRBV18, the J gene TRBJ1-2; no reliable D call. Germline CDR1 and CDR2: KGHSH and LQKENI. With 3 bases removed from V and 0 bases from J, the gap between germline ends came to 11 bases. There are 15 residues in the CDR3. This CDR3 is CASSPGERPNYGYTF. CDR3 sequence (DNA): TGTGCCAGCTCACCCGGGGAAAGACCTAACTATGGCTACACCTTC. The full variable domain, in which reference TRBV18 and TRBJ1-2 provide the parts outside the CDR3, is NAGVMQNPRHLVRRRGQEARLRCSPMKGHSHVYWYRQLPEEGLKFMVYLQKENIIDESGMPKERFSAEFPKEGPSILRIQQVVRGDSAAYFCASSPGERPNYGYTFGSGTRLTVV.

A single count supports this clone. This chain connects TRBV9 to TRBJ1-1; 11 positions match TRBD1. The V gene's germline CDR1 is SGDLS and CDR2 YYNGEE. The CDR3 sequence is 16 residues long. V shed 3 bases, J shed 4 bases, and the junction held 8 bases outside the gene matches. CDR3 residues: CASSAHAGTGGTEAFF. In DNA, the CDR3 is TGTGCCAGCAGCGCCCACGCCGGGACAGGGGGCACTGAAGCTTTCTTT.

The rearrangement joins TRBV9 to TRBJ2-1, with 10 bases identical to TRBD2. CDR3 size: 15 residues. V lost 6 bases, J lost 4 bases, and 7 bases stayed unmatched. Germline CDR1 SGDLS, CDR2 YYNGEE. The CDR3 reads CASTLAGDIYNEQFF. The DNA for the CDR3 is TGTGCCAGCACTCTAGCGGGGGATATATACAATGAGCAGTTCTTC.

This chain uses TRBV7-2 with TRBJ1-1; 8 nucleotides agree with TRBD1. V trimming: 7 bases; J trimming: 1 base; junction bases outside the gene matches: 5. CDR3 length equals 14 residues. The V gene's germline CDR1 is SGHTA and CDR2 FQGNSA. The CDR3 DNA follows: TGTGCCAGCACCCCTCAGGGGGCGAACACTGAAGCTTTCTTT. Protein: CASTPQGANTEAFF.

The chain uses TRBV7-9 and TRBJ1-2, with D tentatively TRBD1 (5 bases). The V gene's germline CDR1 is SEHNR and CDR2 FQNEAQ (reference sequence). Trimming removed 5 bases from V and 2 bases from J, with 12 bases in between. The CDR3 is made up of 14 amino acids. As DNA, the CDR3 is TGTGCCAGCAGCCCCAATGGGGGGAACTATGGCTACACCTTC. This codes for CASSPNGGNYGYTF. Drawing the rest from reference TRBV7-9 and TRBJ1-2, the complete variable domain is DTGVSQNPRHKITKRGQNVTFRCDPISEHNRLYWYRQTLGQGPEFLTYFQNEAQLEKSRLLSDRFSAERPKGSFSTLEIQRTEQGDSAMYLCASSPNGGNYGYTFGSGTRLTVV.

V is TRBV7-9 and J is TRBJ1-4; D remains unclear. Trimming shortened V by 7 bases and J by 5 bases, and 20 bases separated the two germline ends. Per the germline V gene, CDR1 is SEHNR and CDR2 is FQNEAQ (reference sequence). The CDR3 is 16 amino acids. The CDR3 loop reads CASTSLRGQANEKLFF. In DNA, the CDR3 is TGTGCCAGCACCTCTCTAAGAGGGCAGGCGAATGAAAAACTGTTTTTT.